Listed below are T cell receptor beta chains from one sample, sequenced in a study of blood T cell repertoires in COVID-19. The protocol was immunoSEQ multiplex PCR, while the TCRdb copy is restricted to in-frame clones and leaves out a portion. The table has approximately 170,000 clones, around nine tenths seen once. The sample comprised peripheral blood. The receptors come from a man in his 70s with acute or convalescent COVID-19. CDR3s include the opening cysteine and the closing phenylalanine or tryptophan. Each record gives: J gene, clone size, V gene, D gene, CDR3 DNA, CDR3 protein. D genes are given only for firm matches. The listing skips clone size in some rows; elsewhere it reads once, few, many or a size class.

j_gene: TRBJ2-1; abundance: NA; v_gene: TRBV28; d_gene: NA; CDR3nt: TGTGCCAGCTGTCTATTGACCGGGGGGCACTTGTGCGGGCAGTTCTTC; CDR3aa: CASCLLTGGHLCGQFF
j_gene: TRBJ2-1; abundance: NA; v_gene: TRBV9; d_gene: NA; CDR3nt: TGTGCCGGATCAGTAGGGGCTCCGCGGAATGAGCAGTTCTTC; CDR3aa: CAGSVGAPRNEQFF
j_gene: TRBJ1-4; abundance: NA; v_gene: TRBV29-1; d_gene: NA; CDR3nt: TGCAGCGTTGATGGGGGGATCAATGAAAAACTGTTTTTT; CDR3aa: CSVDGGINEKLFF
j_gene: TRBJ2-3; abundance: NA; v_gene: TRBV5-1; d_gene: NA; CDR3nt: TGCGCCAGCAGCTTGAGTGGACAGAACACAGATACGCAGTATTTT; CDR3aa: CASSLSGQNTDTQYF
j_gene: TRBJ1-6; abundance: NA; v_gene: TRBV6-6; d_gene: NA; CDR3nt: TGTGCCAGCAGCTCCCGCGGGGAATCACCCCTCCACTTT; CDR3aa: CASSSRGESPLHF
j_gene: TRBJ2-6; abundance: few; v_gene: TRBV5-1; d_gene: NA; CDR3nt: TGCGCCAGCAGTCCCGACAGATTTGGGGCCAACGTCCTGACTTTC; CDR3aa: CASSPDRFGANVLTF
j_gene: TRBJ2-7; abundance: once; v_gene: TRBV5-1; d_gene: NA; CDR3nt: TGCGCCAGCAGCTTGGCTACTTCCTACGAGCAGTACTTC; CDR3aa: CASSLATSYEQYF
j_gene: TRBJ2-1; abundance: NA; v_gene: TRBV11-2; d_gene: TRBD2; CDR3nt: TGTGCCAGCAGCTTAAATGCGGGAGGGCCCAGTGAGCAGTTCTTC; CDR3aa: CASSLNAGGPSEQFF
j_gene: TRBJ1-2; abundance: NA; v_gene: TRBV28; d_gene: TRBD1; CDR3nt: TGTGCCAGTACAGGGGCCCGCTATGATGGCTACACCTTC; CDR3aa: CASTGARYDGYTF
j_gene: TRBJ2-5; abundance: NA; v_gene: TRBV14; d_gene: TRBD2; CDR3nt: TGTGCCAGCAGCCAACGAGCGGGGGTCCAAGAGACCCAGTACTTC; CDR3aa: CASSQRAGVQETQYF
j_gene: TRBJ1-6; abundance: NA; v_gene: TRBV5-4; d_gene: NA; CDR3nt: TGTGCCAGCAGCTTGGAGAACGGGGGTAATTCACCCCTCCACTTT; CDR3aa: CASSLENGGNSPLHF
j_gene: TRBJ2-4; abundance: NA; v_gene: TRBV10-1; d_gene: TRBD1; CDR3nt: TGCGCCAGCAGTGAGGCAGGGGGTGGCATTCAGTACTTC; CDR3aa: CASSEAGGGIQYF
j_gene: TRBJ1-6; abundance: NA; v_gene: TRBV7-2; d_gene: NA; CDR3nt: TGTGCCAGCAGCTCGGACTACAATTCACCCCTCCACTTT; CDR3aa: CASSSDYNSPLHF
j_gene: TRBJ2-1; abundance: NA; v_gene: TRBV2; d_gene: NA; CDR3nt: TGTGCCAGCCACGGACACCCCAATAATGAGCAGTTCTTC; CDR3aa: CASHGHPNNEQFF
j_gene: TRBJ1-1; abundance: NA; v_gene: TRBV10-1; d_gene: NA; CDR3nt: TGCGCCAGCAGTGAGTCTCAGGAGGTTGGAGCTTTCTTT; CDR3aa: CASSESQEVGAFF
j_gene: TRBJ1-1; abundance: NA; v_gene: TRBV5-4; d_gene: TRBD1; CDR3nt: TGTGCCAGCAGCTTACAGGGGGGCAACACTGAAGCTTTCTTT; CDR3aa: CASSLQGGNTEAFF
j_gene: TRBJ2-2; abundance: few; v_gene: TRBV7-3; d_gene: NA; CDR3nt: TGTGCCAGCAGCCTAACGGACATCACCGGGGAGCTGTTTTTT; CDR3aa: CASSLTDITGELFF
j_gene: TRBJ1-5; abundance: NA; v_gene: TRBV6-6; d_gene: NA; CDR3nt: TGTGCCAGCAGTTCACAGGGTCGAGGGGAGCCCCAGCATTTT; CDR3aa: CASSSQGRGEPQHF
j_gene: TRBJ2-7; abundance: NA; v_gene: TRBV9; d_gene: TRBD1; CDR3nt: TGTGCCAGCAGCGTAGAGGGGGCGCCTCCCTACGAGCAGTACTTC; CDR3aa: CASSVEGAPPYEQYF
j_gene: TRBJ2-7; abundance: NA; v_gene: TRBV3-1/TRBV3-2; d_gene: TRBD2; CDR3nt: TGTGCCAGCAGCCCTGCTCCTAGCGGTCTTTCCTACGAGCAGTACTTC; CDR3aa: CASSPAPSGLSYEQYF
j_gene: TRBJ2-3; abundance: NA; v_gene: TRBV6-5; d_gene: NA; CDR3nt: TGTGCCAGCGTTCTAGCTGGCACAGATACGCAGTATTTT; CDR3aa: CASVLAGTDTQYF
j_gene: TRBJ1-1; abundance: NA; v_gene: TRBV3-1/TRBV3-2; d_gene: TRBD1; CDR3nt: TGTGCCAGCAGCCAAGATTTGGGACAGGGGTCCACTGAAGCTTTCTTT; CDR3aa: CASSQDLGQGSTEAFF
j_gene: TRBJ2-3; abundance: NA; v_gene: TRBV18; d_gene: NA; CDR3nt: TGTGCCAGCTCACGCTTCGGGTTAGGCACAGATACGCAGTATTTT; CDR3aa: CASSRFGLGTDTQYF
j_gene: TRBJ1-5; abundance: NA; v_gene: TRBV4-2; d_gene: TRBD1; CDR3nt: TGTGCCAGCAGCCAAAGACAGGGGACTCATCAGCCCCAGCATTTT; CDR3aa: CASSQRQGTHQPQHF
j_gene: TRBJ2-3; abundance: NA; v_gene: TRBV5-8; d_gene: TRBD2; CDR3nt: TGTGCCAGCCCGGCGGGGGGCGGAGGCACAGATACGCAGTATTTT; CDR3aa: CASPAGGGGTDTQYF
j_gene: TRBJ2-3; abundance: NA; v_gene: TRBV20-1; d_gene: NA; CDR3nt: TGCAGTGCTTGCGCCACAGATACGCAGTATTTT; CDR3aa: CSACATDTQYF
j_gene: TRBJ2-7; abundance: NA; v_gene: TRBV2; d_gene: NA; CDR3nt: TGTGCCAGCAGGGCGGGACTGCTCTCCTACGAGCAGTACTTC; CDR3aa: CASRAGLLSYEQYF
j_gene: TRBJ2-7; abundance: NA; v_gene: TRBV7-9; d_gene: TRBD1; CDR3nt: TGTGCCAGCAGCTTAGCTCTTTTCCCCGGGACAGGGTTGAACGAGCAGTACTTC; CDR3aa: CASSLALFPGTGLNEQYF
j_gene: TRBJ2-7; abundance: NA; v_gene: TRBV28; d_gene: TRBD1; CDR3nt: TGTGCCAGCAGTTTAGAAGGGGACAGGGGGCGAAAAATGGCATACGAGCAGTACTTC; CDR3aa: CASSLEGDRGRKMAYEQYF
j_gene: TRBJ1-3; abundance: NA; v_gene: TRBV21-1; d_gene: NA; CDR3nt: TGTGCCAGCAGATCCCCCCGTGACTTTGGAAAAGCTGGAAACACCATATATTTT; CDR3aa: CASRSPRDFGKAGNTIYF
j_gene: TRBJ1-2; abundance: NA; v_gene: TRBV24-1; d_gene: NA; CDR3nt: TGTGCCACCAGTGCCCTGGGGGCGGGCGGCTACACCTTC; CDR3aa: CATSALGAGGYTF
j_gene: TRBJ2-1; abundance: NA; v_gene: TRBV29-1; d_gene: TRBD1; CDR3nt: TGCAGCGCGGACAGGGCAGGCAATGAGCAGTTCTTC; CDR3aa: CSADRAGNEQFF
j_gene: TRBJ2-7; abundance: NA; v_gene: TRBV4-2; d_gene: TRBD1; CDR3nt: TGTGCCAGCAGCCAAGAAAGGGACAGGTTCGAGCAGTACTTC; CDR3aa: CASSQERDRFEQYF
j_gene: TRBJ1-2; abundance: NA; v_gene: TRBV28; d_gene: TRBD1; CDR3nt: TGTGCCAGCAGCTACAGGGGGCTCGAGTATGGCTACACCTTC; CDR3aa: CASSYRGLEYGYTF
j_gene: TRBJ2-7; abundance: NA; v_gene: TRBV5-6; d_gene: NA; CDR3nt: TGTGCCAGCAGCTTGCTGGGCAGCTCCTACGAGCAGTACTTC; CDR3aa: CASSLLGSSYEQYF
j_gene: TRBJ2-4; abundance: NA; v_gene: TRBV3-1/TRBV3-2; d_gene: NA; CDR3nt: TGTGCCAGCAGCCAAGGGCTGCCCCAAGCCAAAAACATTCAGTACTTC; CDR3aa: CASSQGLPQAKNIQYF
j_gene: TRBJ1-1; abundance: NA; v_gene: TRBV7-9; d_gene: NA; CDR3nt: TGTGCCAGCAGCGAACAGGGGAACACTGAAGCTTTCTTT; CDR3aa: CASSEQGNTEAFF
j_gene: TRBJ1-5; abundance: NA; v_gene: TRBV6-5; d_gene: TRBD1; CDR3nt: TGTGCCACCGGGACAGGGGAACGGCCCCAGCATTTT; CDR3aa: CATGTGERPQHF
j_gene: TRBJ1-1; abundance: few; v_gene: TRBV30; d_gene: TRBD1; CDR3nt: TGTGCCTGGGACAGGGGAGAGGGCACTGAAGCTTTCTTT; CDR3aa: CAWDRGEGTEAFF
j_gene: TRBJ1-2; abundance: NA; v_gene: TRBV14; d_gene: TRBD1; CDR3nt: TGTGCCAGCAGCCAAGACCCTGGACAGGGGACCTATGGCTACACCTTC; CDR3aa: CASSQDPGQGTYGYTF
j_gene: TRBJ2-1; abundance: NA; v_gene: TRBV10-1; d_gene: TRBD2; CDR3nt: TGCGCCAGCAGCCCCGGGAGGAGCTCCTACAATGAGCAGTTCTTC; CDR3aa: CASSPGRSSYNEQFF
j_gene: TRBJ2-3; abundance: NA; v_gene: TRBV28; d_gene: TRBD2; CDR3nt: TGTGCCAGCAGTTTCGGTAGCGGGGGACCAGATACGCAGTATTTT; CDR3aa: CASSFGSGGPDTQYF
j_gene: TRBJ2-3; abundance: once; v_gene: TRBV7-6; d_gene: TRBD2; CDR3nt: TGTGCCAGCAGCTTAGGACTAGCGGGGACAGATACGCAGTATTTT; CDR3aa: CASSLGLAGTDTQYF
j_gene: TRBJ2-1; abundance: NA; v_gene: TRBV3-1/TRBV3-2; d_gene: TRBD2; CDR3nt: TGTGCCAGCAGCCAGGGCGGGGGTGAGCAGTTCTTC; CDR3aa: CASSQGGGEQFF
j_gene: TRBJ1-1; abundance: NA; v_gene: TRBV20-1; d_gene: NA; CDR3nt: TGCAGTGTGGGGGCCTCGGATTTCTTT; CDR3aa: CSVGASDFF
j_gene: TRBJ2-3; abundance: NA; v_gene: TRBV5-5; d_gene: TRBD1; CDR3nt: TGTGCCAGCAGCCGAAGCTTACAGGGGGCGCCCACAGATACGCAGTATTTT; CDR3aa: CASSRSLQGAPTDTQYF
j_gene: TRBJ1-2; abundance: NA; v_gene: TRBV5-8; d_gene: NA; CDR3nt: TGTGCCAGCAGCTTGGTCGGAGGACCGAGAGACTATGGCTACACCTTC; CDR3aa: CASSLVGGPRDYGYTF
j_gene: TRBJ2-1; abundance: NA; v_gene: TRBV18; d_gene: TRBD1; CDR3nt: TGTGCCAGCTTGACCGGGACAGCCAATGAGCAGTTCTTC; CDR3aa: CASLTGTANEQFF